The next 3 T cell receptor beta chains were all read from a single sample in a study of T cell repertoires in cytomegalovirus infection. In TCRdb, the reads were re-called with MiXCR into one record per CDR3 protein. The sample consists of under 850,000 distinct CDR3 sequences, around a third of them appearing once. Their antigens remain unidentified. The sample was cultured PBMCs, taken from culture after CMV antigen stimulation. These receptors were obtained from a human donor in good health (CMV status not recorded). Some clones in this sample may be carry-over from other donors' samples.

This rearrangement joins TRBV20-1 to TRBJ1-6, with D perhaps matching TRBD1 (6 bases). This CDR3 is built from 16 residues. Looked up from germline, CDR1 is DFQATT and CDR2 is SNEGSKA (reference sequence). The V gene lost 2 bases and the J gene lost 7 bases, with 18 bases spanning the gap. The DNA of the CDR3 is TGCAGTGCTAGATTAACAGGGCTGAGGGAGAATTCACCCCTCCACTTT. Translation gives CSARLTGLRENSPLHF.

This clonotype was observed a few times. This chain links TRBV10-2 with TRBJ2-5; 14 bases are a match to TRBD2. Germline loops: CDR1 WSHSY, CDR2 SAAADI. V was pared by 7 bases and J by 2 bases, with 9 bases of the junction left unmatched. CDR3 length: 17 amino acids. CDR3 nucleotides: TGCGCCAGCACCTATGGGACTAGCGGGAGAATTCAAGAGACCCAGTACTTC. Residues: CASTYGTSGRIQETQYF.

The J gene is TRBJ1-4, the V gene TRBV27; no firm D call. The CDR3 spans 13 residues. CDR1 MNHEY and CDR2 SMNVEV come from the germline V gene (reference sequence). V was shortened by 0 bases and J by 8 bases, with 7 bases between the two germline ends. The CDR3 sequence: CASSLSRREKLFF. In DNA, the CDR3 is TGTGCCAGCAGTTTATCGAGAAGGGAAAAACTGTTTTTT.